The sequence of this T cell receptor beta chain was determined in a study of blood T cell repertoires in COVID-19. Across the study: Sources were T cells, B-cell-depleted T cells, or PBMCs; the material itself was cDNA or gDNA.

Under the authors' procedure: Amplification with reference gene primers provided the estimates of nucleated cell counts. Profiling relied on immunoSEQ multiplex PCR, and the TCRdb table lists in-frame clones only, not all of them. V, J and clone size were drawn from that table, and D and trimming were deduced from the DNA. The sample contains fewer than 200,000 clones, around 88% of which appear only once. The CDR3 spans 15 residues. From germline, CDR1 is MNHEY and CDR2 SVGAGI. The V segment lost 6 bases and the J segment 3 bases; nucleotides outside the gene matches: 8. The source material was peripheral blood. The gene calls are TRBV6-5 and TRBJ1-1; 9 bases line up with TRBD1. The receptor's source is a woman in her sixties or seventies who had recovered from COVID-19. The DNA for the CDR3 is TGTGCCAGCAGCACTACAGGGGGCAAGTACACTGAAGCTTTCTTT. This encodes CASSTTGGKYTEAFF.